These 5 T cell receptor beta chains share one sample of origin, sequenced in a study of T cells in tumors after PD-1 blockade. Data came from immunoSEQ multiplex PCR; TCRdb stores just in-frame clones and leaves some out. Here the sample spans around 60,000 clones, over 75% being singletons. The sequencing here drew on PBMCs, taken before anti-PD-1 treatment. Receptor source: a human donor with basal cell carcinoma.

About this clone itself: Different DNA sequences within this sample yield the same CDR3. This sequence joins TRBV9 and TRBJ2-5; weak D call: TRBD2 (7 bases). This CDR3 has 16 residues. The germline V gene encodes CDR1 SGDLS and CDR2 YYNGEE. Trimming removed 0 bases from V and 2 bases from J, with 14 bases in between. In DNA, the CDR3 is TGTGCCAGCAGCGTAGCGGGCGGGGGCGGGCAAGAGACCCAGTACTTC. Translated: CASSVAGGGGQETQYF.

The V gene is TRBV19, the J gene TRBJ1-5; D is ambiguous. The CDR3 totals 13 residues. Trimming cost V 8 bases and J 7 bases, with 15 bases left between them. CDR1 and CDR2 (germline): LNHDA, SQIVND (reference sequence). Here the CDR3 reads CASQPFIGQPQHF. The CDR3 region has the DNA TGTGCCAGTCAACCTTTCATAGGGCAGCCCCAGCATTTT.

The chain combines TRBV27 with TRBJ1-6; D is ambiguous. The CDR3 runs to 12 residues. From germline, CDR1 is MNHEY and CDR2 SMNVEV (reference sequence). Trimming shortened V by 6 bases and J by 14 bases, and 14 bases separated the two germline ends. Written as DNA, the CDR3 is TGTGCCAGCAGCCCCGGACGAATGACCCTCCACTTT. Protein product: CASSPGRMTLHF.

The chain joins TRBV6-1 to TRBJ2-4; 11 nucleotides line up with TRBD2. V gave up 1 base and J gave up 4 bases; unmatched junction bases: 9. Germline values: CDR1 MNHNS, CDR2 SASEGT. The CDR3 totals 18 residues. CDR3: CASSEEGSSGGWKNIQYF. Written as DNA, the CDR3 is TGTGCCAGCAGTGAAGAGGGATCTAGCGGGGGGTGGAAAAACATTCAGTACTTC.

This chain uses TRBV7-2 with TRBJ2-3; 11 bases align to TRBD2. Germline values: CDR1 SGHTA, CDR2 FQGNSA. This CDR3 region has 17 residues. V dropped 6 bases and J dropped 0; count of bases not matched to a gene: 8. The CDR3 spells CASRRGSGGASTDTQYF. The DNA for the CDR3 is TGTGCCAGCAGGCGGGGTAGCGGGGGGGCGAGCACAGATACGCAGTATTTT.